This TCR beta chain derives from a study of PD-1 blockade in mismatch repair-deficient tumors. Across the whole study: All were previously treated, progressing patients with around eleven mismatch repair-deficient cancer types.

On this clone: The antigen is unknown.

V lost 4 bases to trimming and J lost 4 bases, with 13 bases between them. The length of the CDR3 is 14 residues. CDR1 is MDHEN, CDR2 SYDVKM, per germline. Study-wide results and limits: Tumor-resident clones, often undetectable pretreatment in blood, expanded then contracted after pembrolizumab.

PCR or immunohistochemistry showed mismatch repair deficiency in every enrolled patient. TCR sequencing covered a few patients who responded to pembrolizumab. Assay: immunoSEQ multiplex PCR; the TCRdb copy retains only in-frame clones and omits some. The top ten hold about 3.1% of the sample, which has 40,000 to 60,000 clones, approximately 80% seen once. The clonotype was recovered from an adult with mismatch repair-deficient cancer. This chain joins TRBV28 and TRBJ1-2; D is possibly TRBD1 (5 bases). This material consisted of peripheral blood, taken 4 weeks after starting pembrolizumab. The CDR3 bases are TGTGCCAGCAGTTCTAAGGGGAGGGGCTATGGCTACACCTTC. Translated, it gives CASSSKGRGYGYTF.